Sequencing of this T cell receptor beta chain was carried out in a study of cytomegalovirus exposure and HLA in healthy donors. The validation cohort, a group of 120 subjects, included the donors and was separate from the roughly 600-subject first cohort. Findings and limits, study-wide: The classifier was said to identify cytomegalovirus status with high specificity and sensitivity.

Per the germline V gene, CDR1 is MDHEN and CDR2 is SYDVKM. With 2 bases clipped from V and 0 bases from J, the junction kept 1 base outside the gene matches. CDR3 length: 16 amino acids. On this clone itself: Its antigen is not known.

Sequenced by immunoSEQ multiplex PCR; TCRdb stores in-frame clones only, minus some. Counted here are some 68,000 clones, approximately 96% occurring once; the ten biggest clones make up roughly 2.3%. The clonotype comes from a man aged 18 to 30 in good health and CMV-seronegative. The chain recombines TRBV28 with TRBJ1-6, with 7 positions matching TRBD1. The sequenced material came from PBMCs. The chain's CDR3 is CASSLGTDSYNSPLHF. The DNA of the CDR3 is TGTGCCAGCAGTTTAGGGACAGACTCCTATAATTCACCCCTCCACTTT.